This is a list of T cell receptor beta chains from one sample in a study of blood T cell repertoires in COVID-19. The protocol was immunoSEQ multiplex PCR, while the TCRdb copy is restricted to in-frame clones and leaves out a portion. The sample has about 170,000 clones, about 88% seen once. Sequencing was done on a sample of PBMCs or T cells enriched from blood (not recorded which). The origin of the receptors is a woman aged 18-29 years who had recovered from COVID-19. CDR3s include the opening cysteine and the closing phenylalanine or tryptophan. A D gene is named only where the DNA matches it firmly. Clone size is given for some rows only: seen once, a few or many times, or a class if the clone is expanded.

TGTGCCACCCAGACAGGGTCAGGCGGGGAGCTGTTTTTT | CATQTGSGGELFF | - | TRBJ2-2 | TRBV27 | TRBD1
TGTGCCAGCAGCGCCCGACAGGGGCCCTATGGCTACACCTTC | CASSARQGPYGYTF | - | TRBJ1-2 | TRBV9 | TRBD1
TGCGCCAGCAGCTTATCAACCGGGACAGGGACCTACGAGCAGTACTTC | CASSLSTGTGTYEQYF | - | TRBJ2-7 | TRBV5-1 | TRBD1
TGTGCCAGTAGTATGCGGGGTCCCTACGAGCAGTACTTC | CASSMRGPYEQYF | - | TRBJ2-7 | TRBV19 | -
TGTGCCAGCAGCACCGGGACAGGGTTCCTCGGGGAGCAGTACTTC | CASSTGTGFLGEQYF | - | TRBJ2-7 | TRBV11-2 | TRBD1
TGTGCCACCGGACAGGGTTCGCAGTATTTT | CATGQGSQYF | - | TRBJ2-3 | TRBV28 | TRBD1
TGTGCCAGCAGCTTGGGGGGACTAGCGGGAGACTTTAACATTCAGTACTTC | CASSLGGLAGDFNIQYF | - | TRBJ2-4 | TRBV5-4 | TRBD2
TGTGCCAGTACCCCCGGAGTTGGCGCCTACGAGCAGTACTTC | CASTPGVGAYEQYF | - | TRBJ2-7 | TRBV19 | -
TGTGCCAGCGGACAGAAAAGCTCTGGGGCCAACGTCCTGACTTTC | CASGQKSSGANVLTF | - | TRBJ2-6 | TRBV6-5 | -
TGTGCCAGCAGCGAGGGACAGGGGGCGATTAGAGAAGAGACCCAGTACTTC | CASSEGQGAIREETQYF | - | TRBJ2-5 | TRBV7-9 | TRBD1
TGTGCCAGCAGCCTCGGTTTCAACTACGAGCAGTACTTC | CASSLGFNYEQYF | once | TRBJ2-7 | TRBV7-3 | -
TGTGCCAGCAGTGAGAGCTACGGGAGGCCTTCTGGGGCCAACGTCCTGACTTTC | CASSESYGRPSGANVLTF | - | TRBJ2-6 | TRBV25-1 | TRBD2
TGTGCCAGCAGTTGGGGGCCCCGAGGGGGTGAAAAACTGTTTTTT | CASSWGPRGGEKLFF | - | TRBJ1-4 | TRBV28 | -
TGTGCCAGCAGCGCTGTAGCGGGAGGGGTGACAGATACGCAGTATTTT | CASSAVAGGVTDTQYF | - | TRBJ2-3 | TRBV28 | TRBD2
TGTGCCAGCAGTTACGGGACAGGGGGCGCTGAAGCTTTCTTT | CASSYGTGGAEAFF | - | TRBJ1-1 | TRBV6-5 | TRBD1
TGTGCCAGCAGTTACTCGAGGGCAGCCTACGAGCAGTACTTC | CASSYSRAAYEQYF | - | TRBJ2-7 | TRBV6-5 | -
TGTGCCAGCAGTGAATCTGTGGGGCCGAGGGAGACCCAGTACTTC | CASSESVGPRETQYF | - | TRBJ2-5 | TRBV25-1 | -
TGCGCCAGCAGTCGGACTAGCGGAACAGATACGCAGTATTTT | CASSRTSGTDTQYF | - | TRBJ2-3 | TRBV10-2 | TRBD2
TGTGCCAGTAGACGTGGGGGTATGGGGAGGGACAATCAGCCCCAGCATTTT | CASRRGGMGRDNQPQHF | - | TRBJ1-5 | TRBV19 | -
TGCGCCAGCAGCTCCGGACAGGGTAACTATGGCTACACCTTC | CASSSGQGNYGYTF | once | TRBJ1-2 | TRBV5-1 | TRBD1
TGTGCCAGCTCACCAATACTTGCGGGAGGCTCCTACGAGCAGTACTTC | CASSPILAGGSYEQYF | - | TRBJ2-7 | TRBV18 | TRBD2
TGTGCCAGCAGCGGACCGGGAAGGGAGACCCAGTACTTC | CASSGPGRETQYF | - | TRBJ2-5 | TRBV5-6 | -
TGTGCCAGCACCCTAGGGACAACTGGAGGAAACACCATATATTTT | CASTLGTTGGNTIYF | few | TRBJ1-3 | TRBV7-2 | -
TGTGCCAGTAGTGAGACAGGGCCCGTATCTCTGTATAGCAATCAGCCCCAGCATTTT | CASSETGPVSLYSNQPQHF | - | TRBJ1-5 | TRBV19 | TRBD1
TGCGCCAGCAGCTTTAATGGTAGGCAGGGGGCGGACTATGGCTACACCTTC | CASSFNGRQGADYGYTF | - | TRBJ1-2 | TRBV5-1 | TRBD1
TGTGCCAGCAGTTTTTATCCTAGCGGGAACTATGAGCAGTTCTTC | CASSFYPSGNYEQFF | few | TRBJ2-1 | TRBV27 | TRBD2
TGTGCCAGCACCGCGGGAGGAGGGAGCACAGATACGCAGTATTTT | CASTAGGGSTDTQYF | - | TRBJ2-3 | TRBV28 | TRBD2
TGTGCCATCATTCCAGGGGGCCCCTACAATGAGCAGTTCTTC | CAIIPGGPYNEQFF | - | TRBJ2-1 | TRBV10-3 | TRBD1
TGTGCCAGCAGCTTGGGTATTTCCAATCAGCCCCAGCATTTT | CASSLGISNQPQHF | - | TRBJ1-5 | TRBV5-8 | -
TGTGCCAGCAGTGAACCTGCGAACCTTGTGGACACTGAAGCTTTCTTT | CASSEPANLVDTEAFF | - | TRBJ1-1 | TRBV2 | -
TGTGCCAGTCTCCCGCCGCCCGGAGACTATGGCTACACCTTC | CASLPPPGDYGYTF | - | TRBJ1-2 | TRBV18 | -
TGCGCCAGCAGCCAAGTTCCTCGGAATGAGCAGTTCTTC | CASSQVPRNEQFF | - | TRBJ2-1 | TRBV4-1 | -
TGTGCCAGCAGCCCGATACATGGAGACAATGAGCAGTTCTTC | CASSPIHGDNEQFF | - | TRBJ2-1 | TRBV7-3 | -
TGCAGCGTTTATAGCTGGGACAGAAACATTCAGTACTTC | CSVYSWDRNIQYF | once | TRBJ2-4 | TRBV29-1 | TRBD1
TGTGCTAGTGGTCCAGGCGGGGGCAGCTATGGCTACACCTTC | CASGPGGGSYGYTF | - | TRBJ1-2 | TRBV12-5 | -